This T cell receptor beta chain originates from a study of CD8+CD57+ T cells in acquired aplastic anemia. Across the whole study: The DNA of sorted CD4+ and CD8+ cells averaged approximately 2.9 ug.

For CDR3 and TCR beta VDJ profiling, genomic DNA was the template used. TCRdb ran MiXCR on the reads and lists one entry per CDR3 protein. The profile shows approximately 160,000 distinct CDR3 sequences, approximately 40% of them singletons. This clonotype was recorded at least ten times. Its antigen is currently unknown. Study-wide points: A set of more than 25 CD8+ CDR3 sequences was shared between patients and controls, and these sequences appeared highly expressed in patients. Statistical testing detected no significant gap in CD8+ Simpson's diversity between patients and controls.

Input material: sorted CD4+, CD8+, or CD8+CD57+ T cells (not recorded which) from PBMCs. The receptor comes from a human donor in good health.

CDR3 nucleotides: TGTGCCAGCAGTTACTGGCGGGGGGGCGTTGAGACCCAGTACTTC. It translates to CASSYWRGGVETQYF. The V gene is TRBV6-5, the J gene TRBJ2-5, with TRBD2 matching over 9 bases. The V gene's germline CDR1 is MNHEY and CDR2 SVGAGI. The CDR3 has 15 amino acids. The ends lost 1 base at V and 5 bases at J; junction bases unmatched: 5.